The 8 T cell receptor beta chains presented below share a single source sample, sequenced in a study of PD-1 blockade in classical Hodgkin lymphoma. Each and every patient relapsed after autologous stem cell transplantation, and patients got differing brentuximab vedotin exposure. The study purified CD4+ T cells from thawed PBMCs using magnetic negative selection. TCRdb's table, derived via immunoSEQ multiplex PCR, lists solely in-frame clones and lacks some. This sample carries about 15,000 clones, 85% of them seen once, and the ten largest clones take 1%. The sequences come from CD4+ T cells from blood, collected at baseline. Source of these receptors: a human donor with classical Hodgkin lymphoma.

This chain connects TRBV7-3 to TRBJ2-7; 7 nucleotides agree with TRBD1. The CDR3 consists of 15 residues. Germline V CDR1 and CDR2: SGHTA, FQGTGA. Trimming at V came to 2 bases and at J to 0 bases, leaving 4 bases not matched to a gene. The CDR3 bases are TGTGCCAGCAGCTTACTCGGGACAGCCTCCTACGAGCAGTACTTC. This translates into CASSLLGTASYEQYF.

The chain recombines TRBV5-6 with TRBJ2-5, with TRBD2 matching 14 bases. Germline assignment: CDR1 SGHDT and CDR2 YYEEEE. Trimming at V came to 1 base and at J to 2 bases, leaving 4 bases not matched to a gene. The CDR3 consists of 17 residues. CDR3 protein: CASSLKTSGRAQETQYF. The CDR3 DNA follows: TGTGCCAGCAGCTTGAAGACTAGCGGGAGGGCTCAAGAGACCCAGTACTTC.

A few counts support this clone. This chain joins TRBV28 and TRBJ1-1; D is ambiguous. The CDR3 extends over 11 amino acids. The V gene's germline CDR1 is MDHEN and CDR2 SYDVKM. V was cut by 10 bases and J by 1 base, with 7 bases left in between. The CDR3 DNA is TGTGCCACGTCAGCGAACACTGAAGCTTTCTTT. It yields the protein CATSANTEAFF. The variable domain in full, completed from reference TRBV28 and TRBJ1-1, reads DVKVTQSSRYLVKRTGEKVFLECVQDMDHENMFWYRQDPGLGLRLIYFSYDVKMKEKGDIPEGYSVSREKKERFSLILESASTNQTSMYLCATSANTEAFFGQGTRLTVV.

The table lists this clone with a few counts. The genes are TRBV19 and TRBJ2-2, with unresolved D. Germline loops: CDR1 LNHDA, CDR2 SQIVND (reference sequence). Between the trimmed V and J ends, which lost 6 bases and 0 bases, there was a span of 8 bases. The CDR3 is 14 residues long. The chain's CDR3 is CASRPGPNTGELFF. For the CDR3, the DNA is TGTGCCAGTAGGCCAGGCCCGAACACCGGGGAGCTGTTTTTT.

The V call is TRBV7-9, the J call TRBJ1-2; perhaps TRBD1 as D (5 bases). The CDR3 has 12 residues. V was pared by 5 bases and J by 5 bases, with 9 bases between. The germline CDR1 and CDR2 sequences are SEHNR and FQNEAQ (reference sequence). In nucleotides, the CDR3 is TGTGCCAGCAGCCTTGCAGGGTATGGCTACACCTTC. Translation: CASSLAGYGYTF. Looking up the rest from reference TRBV7-9 and TRBJ1-2 gives the full variable domain: DTGVSQNPRHKITKRGQNVTFRCDPISEHNRLYWYRQTLGQGPEFLTYFQNEAQLEKSRLLSDRFSAERPKGSFSTLEIQRTEQGDSAMYLCASSLAGYGYTFGSGTRLTVV.

The rearrangement links TRBV10-3 to TRBJ2-7; 9 bases agree with TRBD1. CDR3 size: 13 residues. Losses at the gene ends were 9 bases for V and 4 bases for J; bases not matched to a gene: 7. From germline, CDR1 is ENHRY and CDR2 SYGVKD. The CDR3 sequence: CAIVQGAGYEQYF. In DNA, the CDR3 is TGTGCCATTGTACAGGGGGCGGGTTACGAGCAGTACTTC.

The rearrangement uses TRBV2 and TRBJ1-1; no clear D. V lost 0 bases, J lost 10 bases, and 15 bases lay in between. The CDR3 length is 14 residues. CDR1 SNHLY and CDR2 FYNNEI come from the germline V gene. CDR3 residues: CASSEAQRRHGAFF. The CDR3, as DNA: TGTGCCAGCAGTGAAGCCCAGCGGCGGCACGGAGCTTTCTTT. Drawing the rest from reference TRBV2 and TRBJ1-1, the complete variable domain is EPEVTQTPSHQVTQMGQEVILRCVPISNHLYFYWYRQILGQKVEFLVSFYNNEISEKSEIFDDQFSVERPDGSNFTLKIRSTKLEDSAMYFCASSEAQRRHGAFFGQGTRLTVV.

The J gene is TRBJ2-7, the V gene TRBV19, with 9 positions matching TRBD2. This CDR3 has 19 residues. V lost 6 bases to trimming and J lost 0 bases; unmatched junction nucleotides: 18. CDR1 and CDR2 (germline): LNHDA, SQIVND (reference sequence). Here the CDR3 reads CASSRTLGTSGRISYEQYF. As DNA, the CDR3 is TGTGCCAGTAGCCGCACCCTAGGGACGAGCGGGAGGATCTCCTACGAGCAGTACTTC.